What follows describes a single TCR beta chain. The treatment: oral pan-JAK inhibitor, 5-10 mg twice daily. In alopecia areata patients, both lesional scalp punch biopsies and peripheral blood were collected. This sample was included in a study of CD8+ T cells in alopecia areata. The length of the CDR3 is 16 residues. CDR1 and CDR2 from the germline V gene are SGHRS and YFSETQ. V shed 0 bases and J 5 bases; nucleotides not matched to a gene: 9. Following RNA extraction, reverse transcription yielded cDNA that acted as the sequencing template. Sequenced by immunoSEQ multiplex PCR; TCRdb stores in-frame clones only, minus some. Here the sample spans 3,500 to 4,000 clones, less than 75% being singletons.

Source: skin, taken at week 24, from a patient treated with tofacitinib. The gene calls are TRBV5-1 and TRBJ1-1; 8 positions agree with TRBD1. The receptor comes from a human donor with alopecia areata. For the CDR3, the DNA is TGCGCCAGCAGCTTGGAAATAAACAGGGGGAGGACTGAAGCTTTCTTT. This codes for CASSLEINRGRTEAFF.